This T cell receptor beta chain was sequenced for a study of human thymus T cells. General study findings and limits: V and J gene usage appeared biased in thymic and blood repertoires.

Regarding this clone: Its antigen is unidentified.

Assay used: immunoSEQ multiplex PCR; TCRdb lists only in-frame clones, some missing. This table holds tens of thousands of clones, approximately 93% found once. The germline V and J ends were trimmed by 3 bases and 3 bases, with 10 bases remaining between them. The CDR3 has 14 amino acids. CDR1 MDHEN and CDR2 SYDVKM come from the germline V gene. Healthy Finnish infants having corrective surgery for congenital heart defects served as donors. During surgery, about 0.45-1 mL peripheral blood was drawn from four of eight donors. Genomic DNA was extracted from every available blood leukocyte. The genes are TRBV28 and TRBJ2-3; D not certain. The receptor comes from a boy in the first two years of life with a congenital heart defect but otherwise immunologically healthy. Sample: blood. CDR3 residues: CASSFSSATDTQYF. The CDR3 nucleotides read TGTGCCAGCAGTTTTAGTTCTGCTACAGATACGCAGTATTTT.